The 7 T cell receptor beta chains reported below all come from one sample, sequenced in a study of metastatic and nonmetastatic thyroid tumors. Each patient went into thyroid surgery without having received any treatment. TCRdb re-clonotyped the PCR reads via MiXCR. The sample contains around 45,000 clones, 16% of which appear only once. The material sequenced was blood. The receptors derive from a female donor with papillary thyroid cancer or a benign thyroid nodule (not recorded which). Some clones in this sample may be carry-over from other donors' samples.

In its sample, this clone was seen many times. The rearrangement joins TRBV27 to TRBJ2-2; TRBD2 might be the D (6 bases). This CDR3 spans 15 amino acids. V was pared by 3 bases and J by 2 bases, with 10 bases between. Germline V lookup: CDR1 MNHEY, CDR2 SMNVEV (reference sequence). This CDR3 reads CASSFRRGNTGELFF. The CDR3 region has the DNA TGTGCCAGCAGTTTCAGGAGGGGAAACACCGGGGAGCTGTTTTTT.

The gene calls are TRBV28 and TRBJ2-1; 12 bases are a match to TRBD2. With V trimmed by 3 bases and J by 7 bases, 7 bases remained unmatched. The CDR3 extends over 16 amino acids. Germline V gene data show CDR1 as MDHEN and CDR2 as SYDVKM. CDR3 region: CASSFTLAGGLNEQFF. The CDR3 coding sequence is TGTGCCAGCAGTTTTACACTAGCGGGAGGTTTGAATGAGCAGTTCTTC. Full variable domain (missing parts from reference TRBV28 and TRBJ2-1): DVKVTQSSRYLVKRTGEKVFLECVQDMDHENMFWYRQDPGLGLRLIYFSYDVKMKEKGDIPEGYSVSREKKERFSLILESASTNQTSMYLCASSFTLAGGLNEQFFGPGTRLTVL.

This clone was found many times. This rearrangement joins TRBV20-1 to TRBJ1-1, with D perhaps TRBD1 (5 bases). The germline V gene has CDR1 DFQATT and CDR2 SNEGSKA (reference sequence). This CDR3 comprises 14 residues. V was clipped by 1 base and J by 4 bases, with 13 bases between them. In DNA form, the CDR3 reads TGCAGTGCTAGAGGGGGGGAGGGTGGCACTGAAGCTTTCTTT. Amino acids: CSARGGEGGTEAFF.

This clone was picked up many times. CDR3 amino acids: CASSHDSGVRGSKGYTF. CDR3 bases: TGTGCCAGCAGCCATGACAGCGGGGTCAGGGGTAGTAAGGGCTACACCTTC. The gene calls are TRBV3-1 and TRBJ1-2; possibly TRBD1 for D (6 bases). Germline CDR1 reads LGHDT; CDR2 reads YNNKEL (reference sequence). CDR3 length: 17 residues. V lost 3 bases and J 8 bases, leaving 25 bases between the germline ends.

This clone appeared many times. In the same sample, other DNA sequences code for this CDR3. The gene calls are TRBV5-1 and TRBJ2-5; D possibly uses TRBD1 or TRBD2 (6 bases each). V dropped 0 bases and J dropped 2 bases, with 20 bases sitting between them. The CDR3 is 18 amino acids. CDR1 and CDR2 (germline): SGHRS, YFSETQ. The CDR3 region has the DNA TGCGCCAGCAGCTTGGGGTTATTGGGGGGCACCGTTCAAGAGACCCAGTACTTC. It specifies CASSLGLLGGTVQETQYF.

As concerns this clone: This is likely a read error, given that the CDR3 carries no conserved phenylalanine or tryptophan at its end. The chain combines TRBV27 with TRBJ1-2, with D tentatively TRBD1 (5 bases). The CDR3 has 15 residues. Germline loops: CDR1 MNHEY, CDR2 SMNVEV (reference sequence). CDR3 in DNA: TGTGCCAGCCGTTTAGCGGGACGGAAGTCCAATGGCTACACCATC. As protein: CASRLAGRKSNGYTI.

Many counts were recorded for this clone. J is TRBJ1-1 and V is TRBV12-3 or TRBV12-4, with 7 bases that match TRBD1. V lost 2 bases, J lost 5 bases, and 5 bases stayed unmatched. CDR3 length: 14 residues. CDR3 protein: CASSLQGQNTEAFF. The CDR3 DNA reads TGTGCCAGCAGTTTACAGGGACAGAATACTGAAGCTTTCTTT.